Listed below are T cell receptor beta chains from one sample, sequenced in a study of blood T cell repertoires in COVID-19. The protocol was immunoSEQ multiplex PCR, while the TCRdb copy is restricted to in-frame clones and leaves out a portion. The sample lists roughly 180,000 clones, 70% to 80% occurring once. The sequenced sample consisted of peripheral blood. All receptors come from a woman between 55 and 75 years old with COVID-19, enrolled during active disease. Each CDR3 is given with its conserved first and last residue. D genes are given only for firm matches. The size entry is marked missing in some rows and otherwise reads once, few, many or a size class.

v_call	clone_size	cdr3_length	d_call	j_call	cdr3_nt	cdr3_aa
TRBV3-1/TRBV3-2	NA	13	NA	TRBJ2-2	TGTGCCAGCAGCCAAGCCGGGGCCGGGGAGCTGTTTTTT	CASSQAGAGELFF
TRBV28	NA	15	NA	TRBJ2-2	TGTGCCAGCAGTATATGGGGGACAAACACCGGGGAGCTGTTTTTT	CASSIWGTNTGELFF
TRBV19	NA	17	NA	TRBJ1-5	TGTGCCAGTAAGACGGAAGGGTCGGGATATAGCAATCAGCCCCAGCATTTT	CASKTEGSGYSNQPQHF
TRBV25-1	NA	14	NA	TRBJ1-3	TGTGCCAGCAGAACGGCACAGGCCGGAAACACCATATATTTT	CASRTAQAGNTIYF
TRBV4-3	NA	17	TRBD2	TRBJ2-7	TGCGCCAGCAGCCAAGATTTGCTAGCGGGAGGGCCCTACGAGCAGTACTTC	CASSQDLLAGGPYEQYF
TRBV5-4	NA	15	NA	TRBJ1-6	TGTGCCAGCAGCCTTCGAGCAGGGGATGGTTCACCCCTCCACTTT	CASSLRAGDGSPLHF
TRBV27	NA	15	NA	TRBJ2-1	TGTGCCAGCGTCCGATATCCGGGAAGAAACAATGAGCAGTTCTTC	CASVRYPGRNNEQFF
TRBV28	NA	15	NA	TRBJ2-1	TGTGCCAGCAGTTTCGCCAGGGAGGTGAGGAATGAGCAGTTCTTC	CASSFAREVRNEQFF
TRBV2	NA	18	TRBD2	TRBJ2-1	TGTGCCAGCAGTGACCCTAATAGGGTAGCGGGGTCACTCAATGAGCAGTTCTTC	CASSDPNRVAGSLNEQFF
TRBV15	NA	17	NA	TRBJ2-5	TGTGCCACCAGCAGAGGAAGGCATCAGGGGAGTGGAGAGACCCAGTACTTC	CATSRGRHQGSGETQYF
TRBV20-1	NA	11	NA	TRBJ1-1	TGCAGTGAACTTGGGAACACTGAAGCTTTCTTT	CSELGNTEAFF
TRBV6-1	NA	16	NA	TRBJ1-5	TGTGCCAGCAGTGAAGTTCTAGGGGGAAGCAATCAGCCCCAGCATTTT	CASSEVLGGSNQPQHF
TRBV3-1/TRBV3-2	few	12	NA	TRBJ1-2	TGTGCCAGCAGCCAAGCAACAAGAGGCTACACCTTC	CASSQATRGYTF
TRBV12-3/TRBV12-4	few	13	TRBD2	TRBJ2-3	TGTGCCAGCATGGCGGGAGGAGCGGATACGCAGTATTTT	CASMAGGADTQYF
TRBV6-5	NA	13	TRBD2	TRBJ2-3	TGTGCCAGCAGCCCAGGGAGGGAAGATACGCAGTATTTT	CASSPGREDTQYF
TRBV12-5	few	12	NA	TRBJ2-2	TGTGCTAGTGGTCCCGACACCGGGGAGCTGTTTTTT	CASGPDTGELFF
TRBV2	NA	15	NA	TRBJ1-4	TGTGCCAGCAGTGTTCAGCGCAGGGGCGGAGAAAAACTGTTTTTT	CASSVQRRGGEKLFF
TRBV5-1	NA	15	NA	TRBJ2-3	TGCGCCAGCAGCTTGGAAGGGGTTAGCACAGATACGCAGTATTTT	CASSLEGVSTDTQYF
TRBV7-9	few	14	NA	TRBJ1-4	TGTGCCAGCAGCCCTCGGACGGGGAATGAAAAACTGTTTTTT	CASSPRTGNEKLFF
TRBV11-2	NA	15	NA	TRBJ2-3	TGTGCCAGCAGCTTTGGCAGGTTCAGCACAGATACGCAGTATTTT	CASSFGRFSTDTQYF
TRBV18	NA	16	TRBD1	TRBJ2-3	TGTGCCAGCTCCCTGGGACAGGGCCTGGACACAGATACGCAGTATTTT	CASSLGQGLDTDTQYF
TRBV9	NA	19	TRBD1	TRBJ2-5	TGTGCCAGCAGCGTAGGGGGGTGGGAGGACAGGGAACTTCAAGAGACCCAGTACTTC	CASSVGGWEDRELQETQYF
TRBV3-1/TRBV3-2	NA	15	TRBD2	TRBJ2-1	TGTGCCAGCAGCCAAGATATGATAGCGGGCCCGGAGCAGTTCTTC	CASSQDMIAGPEQFF
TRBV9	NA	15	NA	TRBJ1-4	TGTGCCAGCAGCCCCCGTAGAACAGGGAACGAAAAACTGTTTTTT	CASSPRRTGNEKLFF
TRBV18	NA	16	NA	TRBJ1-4	TGTGCCAGCTCACTGCGTCAGGACTTAACTAATGAAAAACTGTTTTTT	CASSLRQDLTNEKLFF
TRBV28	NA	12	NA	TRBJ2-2	TGTGCCAGCAGTTCCCAGGCATGGGAGCTGTTTTTT	CASSSQAWELFF
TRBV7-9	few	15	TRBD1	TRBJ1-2	TGTGCCAGCACCAAAGAGCAGGGGGCAGGCTATGGCTACACCTTC	CASTKEQGAGYGYTF
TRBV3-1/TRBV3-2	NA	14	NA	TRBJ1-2	TGTGCCAGCAGCCAAGGGGCCCAGTTGGCAGGCTACACCTTC	CASSQGAQLAGYTF
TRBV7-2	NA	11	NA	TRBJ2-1	TGTGCCAGCAGCCCCCAAAATGAGCAGTTCTTC	CASSPQNEQFF
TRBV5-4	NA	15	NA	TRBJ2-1	TGTGCCAGCAGCTTACCGGGTCAACCGGGAGAGGAGCAGTTCTTC	CASSLPGQPGEEQFF
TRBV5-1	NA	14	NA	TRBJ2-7	TGCGCCAGCAGCTTGTCTCCTAGTGTCTACGAGCAGTACTTC	CASSLSPSVYEQYF
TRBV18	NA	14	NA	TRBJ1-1	TGTGCCAGCTCACCACGGAGGGCGTACACTGAAGCTTTCTTT	CASSPRRAYTEAFF
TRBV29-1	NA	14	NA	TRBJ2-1	TGCAGCGCTCCCCTTCTGAGCTCCTACAATGAGCAGTTCTTC	CSAPLLSSYNEQFF
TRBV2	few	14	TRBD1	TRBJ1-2	TGTGCCAGCAGCCCAGGGGGACGTAACTATGGCTACACCTTC	CASSPGGRNYGYTF
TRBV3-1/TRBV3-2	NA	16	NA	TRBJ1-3	TGTGCCAGCAGCCCTCCGCACAGTCGGATTGGAAACACCATATATTTT	CASSPPHSRIGNTIYF
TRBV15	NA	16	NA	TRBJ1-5	TGTGCCACCAGCAGAGACTGGCAGGGTAGGAATCAGCCCCAGCATTTT	CATSRDWQGRNQPQHF
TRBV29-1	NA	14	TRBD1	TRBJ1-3	TGCAGCATAGAAACAGGGGATTCTGGAAACACCATATATTTT	CSIETGDSGNTIYF
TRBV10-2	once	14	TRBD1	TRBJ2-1	TGCGCCAGCAGCGGGACAGGGCGGTATGATGAGCAGTTCTTC	CASSGTGRYDEQFF
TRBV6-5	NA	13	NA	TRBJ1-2	TGTGCCAGCAGTTATCGGGGGGGCGCAAGCTACACCTTC	CASSYRGGASYTF
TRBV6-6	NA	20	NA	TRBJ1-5	TGTGCCAGCAGCTCTATGGGGGCAGGGTGGGGAAATTATAGCAATCAGCCCCAGCATTTT	CASSSMGAGWGNYSNQPQHF
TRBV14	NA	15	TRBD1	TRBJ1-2	TGTGCCAGCAGCCAGTTACAGGGGGTGGAATATGGCTACACCTTC	CASSQLQGVEYGYTF
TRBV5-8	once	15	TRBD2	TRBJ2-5	TGTGCCAGCAGCTTGTACGGGGGGGCAGGAGAGACCCAGTACTTC	CASSLYGGAGETQYF
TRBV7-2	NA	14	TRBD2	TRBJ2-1	TGTGCCAGCAGCTCGAGGACTAGGAGCAATGAGCAGTTCTTC	CASSSRTRSNEQFF
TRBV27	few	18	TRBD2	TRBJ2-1	TGTGCCAGCAGTCCCGGGACTAGCGGGATGAGCTCCTACAATGAGCAGTTCTTC	CASSPGTSGMSSYNEQFF
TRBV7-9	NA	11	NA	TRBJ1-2	TGTGCCAGCAGCTTAGAACGACAGAAATTCTTC	CASSLERQKFF